The sample holds a few counts of the clone carrying this T cell receptor beta chain. The sample belongs to a study of control samples from healthy donors and cancer patients. Method: immunoSEQ multiplex PCR; TCRdb's copy keeps in-frame clones and lacks some. The table includes over 110,000 clones, 92% detected once. The material sequenced was blood. This clonotype originated in a young man in good health.

CDR3: CASSSTTERPYEQYF. As DNA, the CDR3 is TGTGCCAGCAGCTCCACGACAGAACGACCCTACGAGCAGTACTTC. The chain recombines TRBV11-2 with TRBJ2-7; D perhaps matches TRBD1 (5 bases). The germline V gene has CDR1 SGHAT and CDR2 FQNNGV. The V gene lost 4 bases and the J gene lost 2 bases, with 15 bases spanning the gap. The CDR3 loop spans 15 amino acids.